A selection of T cell receptor beta chains follows, all from one sample in a study of PD-1 blockade in classical Hodgkin lymphoma. Libraries were prepared by immunoSEQ multiplex PCR; TCRdb keeps only in-frame clonotypes and omits some of them. Among under 100,000 clones, approximately 88% were seen once, and the ten largest hold about 12%. The source material was peripheral blood mononuclear cells (PBMCs), sampled at baseline. The source is a human donor with classical Hodgkin lymphoma. CDR3s include the opening cysteine and the closing phenylalanine or tryptophan. The order of the fields is clone size, V gene, J gene, CDR3 protein. Clone sizes are given selectively: once, few, many, or a class where the clone is expanded.

abundance: .; v_gene: TRBV6-6; j_gene: TRBJ2-1; CDR3aa: CASSYSISGNDEQFF
abundance: many; v_gene: TRBV6-1; j_gene: TRBJ2-7; CDR3aa: CASSELTGHEQYF
abundance: .; v_gene: TRBV5-1; j_gene: TRBJ1-4; CDR3aa: CASSALQGAQEKLFF
abundance: few; v_gene: TRBV5-1; j_gene: TRBJ2-7; CDR3aa: CASSLVSGLAGGYEQYF
abundance: .; v_gene: TRBV7-9; j_gene: TRBJ2-5; CDR3aa: CASSPGGVATQYF
abundance: .; v_gene: TRBV7-9; j_gene: TRBJ1-4; CDR3aa: CASSFQGGEKLFF
abundance: .; v_gene: TRBV6-1; j_gene: TRBJ1-1; CDR3aa: CASKTQGAGTEAFF
abundance: many; v_gene: TRBV28; j_gene: TRBJ1-2; CDR3aa: CASNKPPAIYGYTF
abundance: .; v_gene: TRBV19; j_gene: TRBJ1-4; CDR3aa: CASRRIQGATNEKLFF
abundance: .; v_gene: TRBV19; j_gene: TRBJ2-7; CDR3aa: CASSITGAYEQYF
abundance: .; v_gene: TRBV28; j_gene: TRBJ2-7; CDR3aa: CASADRERGTYEQYF
abundance: few; v_gene: TRBV6-4; j_gene: TRBJ1-1; CDR3aa: CASSDFSSNTEAFF
abundance: .; v_gene: TRBV9; j_gene: TRBJ2-1; CDR3aa: CASSVGPNREVGEQFF
abundance: once; v_gene: TRBV5-5; j_gene: TRBJ1-1; CDR3aa: CASSLETAGHTEAFF
abundance: .; v_gene: TRBV7-2; j_gene: TRBJ2-1; CDR3aa: CASSTTGVNEQFF
abundance: .; v_gene: TRBV7-2; j_gene: TRBJ1-5; CDR3aa: CASSLAKPTPYSNQPQHF
abundance: .; v_gene: TRBV5-4; j_gene: TRBJ1-2; CDR3aa: CASSPGQGNYGYTF
abundance: once; v_gene: TRBV19; j_gene: TRBJ2-2; CDR3aa: CASSIGSGAGELFF
abundance: .; v_gene: TRBV19; j_gene: TRBJ1-5; CDR3aa: CASSILGTGGQPQHF